This is a list of T cell receptor beta chains from one sample in a study of cytomegalovirus exposure and HLA in healthy donors. Libraries were prepared by immunoSEQ multiplex PCR; TCRdb keeps only in-frame clonotypes and omits some of them. The table includes tens of thousands of clones, roughly nine tenths detected once. The specimen sequenced was PBMCs. The source of these receptors is a woman aged 18 to 35 in good health and CMV-seronegative. CDR3s include the opening cysteine and the closing phenylalanine or tryptophan. A D gene is named only where the DNA matches it firmly. Not every row has a clone size; where given, it reads once, few, many or a size class.

length,J,size,D,V,CDR3,DNA
13,TRBJ1-1,-,-,TRBV12-5,CASGRGSETEAFF,TGTGCTAGTGGTAGGGGGTCGGAAACTGAAGCTTTCTTT
14,TRBJ1-1,-,-,TRBV7-6,CASSPTGANTEAFF,TGTGCCAGCAGCCCGACAGGAGCAAACACTGAAGCTTTCTTT
18,TRBJ2-6,-,-,TRBV18,CASSPASGARSGANVLTF,TGTGCCAGCTCACCGGCCTCGGGAGCCCGCTCTGGGGCCAACGTCCTGACTTTC
13,TRBJ1-1,-,TRBD1,TRBV2,CASSGQGYTEAFF,TGTGCCAGCAGCGGACAGGGGTACACTGAAGCTTTCTTT
11,TRBJ2-7,once,TRBD2,TRBV29-1,CSTSAGAEQYF,TGCAGCACCTCGGCGGGAGCCGAGCAGTACTTC
15,TRBJ2-7,-,-,TRBV18,CASSPEEDSTYEQYF,TGTGCCAGCTCACCAGAAGAGGACTCGACCTACGAGCAGTACTTC
15,TRBJ2-5,-,TRBD2,TRBV5-6,CASSSGLGRQETQYF,TGTGCCAGCAGCTCTGGACTAGGGCGGCAAGAGACCCAGTACTTC
14,TRBJ1-1,-,-,TRBV7-8,CASSLGSGNTEAFF,TGTGCCAGCAGCTTAGGTTCCGGGAACACTGAAGCTTTCTTT
14,TRBJ1-1,-,-,TRBV4-3,CASSPQGFRPEAFF,TGCGCCAGCAGCCCCCAGGGGTTCCGCCCTGAAGCTTTCTTT
13,TRBJ1-6,-,-,TRBV6-1,CASSEGHGGPLHF,TGTGCCAGCAGTGAAGGCCATGGAGGACCCCTCCACTTT
13,TRBJ1-1,once,-,TRBV6-1,CASSEAQRAEAFF,TGTGCCAGCAGTGAAGCGCAACGGGCTGAAGCTTTCTTT
13,TRBJ2-7,-,TRBD2,TRBV29-1,CSVCSGKSYEQYF,TGCAGCGTTTGTAGCGGGAAGTCCTACGAGCAGTACTTC
15,TRBJ2-7,-,TRBD1,TRBV4-3,CASSHLGTGRHEQYF,TGCGCCAGCAGCCACCTCGGGACAGGGCGGCACGAGCAGTACTTC
14,TRBJ1-2,-,-,TRBV11-2,CASSPTGVRYGYTF,TGTGCCAGCAGCCCCACAGGAGTCCGATATGGCTACACCTTC
13,TRBJ2-5,-,-,TRBV29-1,CSVAPRTQETQYF,TGCAGCGTTGCGCCTCGAACTCAAGAGACCCAGTACTTC
15,TRBJ1-2,-,TRBD1,TRBV7-9,CASSARDRDSSGYTF,TGTGCCAGCAGCGCCCGGGACAGGGATTCATCTGGCTACACCTTC
15,TRBJ2-3,-,-,TRBV5-1,CASRQSPSGTDTQYF,TGCGCCAGCCGCCAGTCACCGTCGGGGACAGATACGCAGTATTTT
16,TRBJ2-3,-,-,TRBV15,CATSNRLVGGVDTQYF,TGTGCCACCAGCAATCGACTAGTCGGAGGGGTGGATACGCAGTATTTT
15,TRBJ1-2,-,TRBD1,TRBV28,CASRLSTGQNYGYTF,TGTGCCAGCAGACTAAGTACGGGACAGAACTATGGCTACACCTTC
15,TRBJ2-7,-,TRBD2,TRBV6-1,CASRGLAGISYEQYF,TGTGCCAGCAGGGGACTAGCGGGGATCTCCTACGAGCAGTACTTC
16,TRBJ1-4,-,TRBD1,TRBV9,CASSAHRGRNGEKLFF,TGTGCCAGCAGCGCCCACAGGGGGCGTAACGGCGAAAAACTGTTTTTT
15,TRBJ1-3,few,-,TRBV4-3,CASSQNRDFGNTIYF,TGCGCCAGCAGCCAAAACCGGGACTTTGGAAACACCATATATTTT
16,TRBJ1-1,-,-,TRBV11-2,CASSFDTGSIITEAFF,TGTGCCAGCAGCTTTGATACAGGGTCTATAATCACTGAAGCTTTCTTT
16,TRBJ1-4,-,TRBD1,TRBV19,CASTRDRGATNEKLFF,TGTGCCAGCACAAGGGACAGGGGGGCAACTAATGAAAAACTGTTTTTT
13,TRBJ1-3,medium-sized,-,TRBV10-2,CASSDGTGNTIYF,TGCGCCAGCAGTGATGGCACTGGAAACACCATATATTTT
16,TRBJ1-3,-,TRBD1,TRBV10-3,CAIRDPRQGTGNTIYF,TGTGCCATCAGGGACCCTAGACAGGGAACAGGAAACACCATATATTTT
16,TRBJ1-4,-,TRBD1,TRBV28,CASSFFGGQYNEKLFF,TGTGCCAGCAGTTTTTTCGGGGGACAGTATAATGAAAAACTGTTTTTT
12,TRBJ2-1,-,-,TRBV5-6,CASSLASYEQFF,TGTGCCAGCAGCTTGGCTAGCTATGAGCAGTTCTTC
15,TRBJ1-5,-,-,TRBV19,CASSIVSPLNQPQHF,TGTGCCAGTAGTATAGTTAGTCCTTTAAATCAGCCCCAGCATTTT
15,TRBJ1-4,-,-,TRBV25-1,CASSDLTATNEKLFF,TGTGCCAGCAGTGATTTGACAGCAACTAATGAAAAACTGTTTTTT
15,TRBJ2-7,-,TRBD2,TRBV4-1,CASSLGEGRVDEQYF,TGCGCCAGCAGCCTCGGGGAGGGTAGGGTCGACGAGCAGTACTTC